This T cell receptor (beta chain) emerged from a study of identical twins. Note on this clonotype: What it recognizes is unknown.

CDR1 is MNHNS and CDR2 is SASEGT in the germline V gene. This CDR3 is built from 16 residues. V gave up 4 bases and J gave up 0 bases, with 13 bases separating them. Unique molecular identifiers were present on the cDNA, and a universal primer site came from template switching. One entry per CDR3 protein, called by TCRdb with MiXCR from the 5' RACE reads. This sample carries roughly 1.6 million distinct CDR3 sequences, less than 40% of them seen once, and the ten largest clones take 0.25% to 0.3%. Overall study results and limits: There was an excess of low generation probability in the out-of-frame alpha sequences that twins shared.

The receptor comes from a newborn girl in good health. The sample comprised cord blood. The chain uses TRBV6-1 and TRBJ2-1; D is undetermined. As DNA, the CDR3 is TGTGCCAGCAGTGTAATCCACCTGAGCTCCTACAATGAGCAGTTCTTC. This codes for CASSVIHLSSYNEQFF.